The clone carrying this T cell receptor beta chain occurred a few times. TCRdb re-called the RT-PCR reads through MiXCR, storing one row per CDR3 protein. The sample yields hundreds of thousands of distinct CDR3 sequences, 14% seen once. The origin of this receptor is a female donor in good health, serving as a healthy control. The sample was memory CD4+ T cells from blood.

The CDR3 coding sequence is TGCAGTCCCCTCCAGGGACTGAACACTGAAGCTTTCTTT. The encoded protein is CSPLQGLNTEAFF. This chain connects TRBV20-1 to TRBJ1-1, with a tentative D call TRBD1 (5 bases). Trimming took 8 bases from V and 0 from J, leaving 13 bases between them. The CDR3 totals 13 residues. From germline, CDR1 is DFQATT and CDR2 SNEGSKA (reference sequence).